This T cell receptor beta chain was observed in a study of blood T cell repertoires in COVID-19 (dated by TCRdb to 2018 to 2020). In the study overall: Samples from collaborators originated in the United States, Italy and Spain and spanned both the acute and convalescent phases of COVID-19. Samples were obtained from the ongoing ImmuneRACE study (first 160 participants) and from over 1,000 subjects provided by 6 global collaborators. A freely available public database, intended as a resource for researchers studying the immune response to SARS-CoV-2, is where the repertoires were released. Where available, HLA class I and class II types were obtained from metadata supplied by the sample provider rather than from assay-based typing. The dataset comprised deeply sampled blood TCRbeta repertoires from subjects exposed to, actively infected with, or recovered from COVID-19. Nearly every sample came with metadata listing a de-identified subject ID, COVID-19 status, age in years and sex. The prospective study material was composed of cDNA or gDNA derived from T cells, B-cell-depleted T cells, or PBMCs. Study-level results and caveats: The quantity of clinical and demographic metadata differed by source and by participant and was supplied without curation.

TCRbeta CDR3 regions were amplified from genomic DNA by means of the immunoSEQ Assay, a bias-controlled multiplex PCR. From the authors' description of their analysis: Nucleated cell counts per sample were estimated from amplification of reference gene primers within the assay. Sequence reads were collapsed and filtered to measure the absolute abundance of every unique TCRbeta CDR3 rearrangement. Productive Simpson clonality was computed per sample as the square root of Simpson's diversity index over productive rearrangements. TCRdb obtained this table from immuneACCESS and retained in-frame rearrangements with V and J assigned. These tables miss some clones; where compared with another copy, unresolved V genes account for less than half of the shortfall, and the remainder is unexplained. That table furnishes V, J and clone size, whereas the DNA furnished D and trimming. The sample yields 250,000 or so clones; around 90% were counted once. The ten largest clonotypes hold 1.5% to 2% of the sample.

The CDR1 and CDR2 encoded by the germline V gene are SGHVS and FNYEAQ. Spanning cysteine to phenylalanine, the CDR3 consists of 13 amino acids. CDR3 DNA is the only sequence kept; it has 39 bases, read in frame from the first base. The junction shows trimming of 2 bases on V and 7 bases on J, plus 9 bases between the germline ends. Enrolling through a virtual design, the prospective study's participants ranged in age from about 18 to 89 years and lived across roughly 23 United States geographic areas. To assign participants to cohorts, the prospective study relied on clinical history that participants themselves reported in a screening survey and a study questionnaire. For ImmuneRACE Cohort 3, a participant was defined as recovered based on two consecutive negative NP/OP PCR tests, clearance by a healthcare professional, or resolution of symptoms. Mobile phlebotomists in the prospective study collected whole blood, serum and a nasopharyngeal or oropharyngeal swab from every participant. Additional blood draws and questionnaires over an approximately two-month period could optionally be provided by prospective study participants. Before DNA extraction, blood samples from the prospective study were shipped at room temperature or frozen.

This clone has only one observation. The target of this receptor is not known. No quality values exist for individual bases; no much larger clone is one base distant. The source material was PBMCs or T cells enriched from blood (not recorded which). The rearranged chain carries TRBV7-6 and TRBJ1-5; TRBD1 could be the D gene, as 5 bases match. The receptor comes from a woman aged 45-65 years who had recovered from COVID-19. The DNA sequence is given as TGTGCCAGCAGCTTAAGCGGGGGACAGCCCCAGCATTTT. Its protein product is CASSLSGGQPQHF.